Listed below are T cell receptor beta chains from one sample, sequenced in a study of OX40 agonist ivuxolimab in advanced cancers. Only in-frame clones appear in the TCRdb table, and some are missing; sequencing was by immunoSEQ multiplex PCR. The table includes 60,000 to 70,000 clones, more than 80% detected once. Source: CD4+ or CD8+ T cells sorted from blood, taken in a trial of the OX40 agonist ivuxolimab. The receptors shown here come from an adult with an advanced solid tumor such as melanoma, head and neck, liver or kidney cancer. Each CDR3 is given with its conserved first and last residue. Size is stated for part of the rows, as once, few or many counts, or as a class when the clone is expanded.

clone_size: few
j_call: TRBJ2-7
v_call: TRBV11-2
cdr3_aa: CASSLAGSGAGYEQYF

clone_size: -
j_call: TRBJ2-7
v_call: TRBV18
cdr3_aa: CASSLPGRSYEQYF

clone_size: -
j_call: TRBJ1-3
v_call: TRBV6-6
cdr3_aa: CASSRGSSSGNTIYF

clone_size: -
j_call: TRBJ2-3
v_call: TRBV2
cdr3_aa: CASSANGPLDTQYF

clone_size: -
j_call: TRBJ2-7
v_call: TRBV28
cdr3_aa: CASSSYGGGKPYEQYF

clone_size: -
j_call: TRBJ2-5
v_call: TRBV5-1
cdr3_aa: CASSPRLGTPGQQETQYF

clone_size: -
j_call: TRBJ2-2
v_call: TRBV18
cdr3_aa: CASSRPSGSTGELFF

clone_size: -
j_call: TRBJ1-1
v_call: TRBV9
cdr3_aa: CASSPTVGNTEAFF

clone_size: -
j_call: TRBJ1-1
v_call: TRBV28
cdr3_aa: CASTIRGPIAEAFF

clone_size: -
j_call: TRBJ2-1
v_call: TRBV2
cdr3_aa: CASKRVAINNEQFF

clone_size: -
j_call: TRBJ2-3
v_call: TRBV6-1
cdr3_aa: CASGGLIGTDTQYF

clone_size: -
j_call: TRBJ2-4
v_call: TRBV4-1
cdr3_aa: CASSQDHPGGNIQYF

clone_size: -
j_call: TRBJ1-1
v_call: TRBV5-1
cdr3_aa: CASSWDREAAAFF

clone_size: -
j_call: TRBJ1-5
v_call: TRBV7-9
cdr3_aa: CASSSARTGGDQPQHF

clone_size: -
j_call: TRBJ2-1
v_call: TRBV30
cdr3_aa: CAWSRGLYNEQFF

clone_size: -
j_call: TRBJ2-6
v_call: TRBV4-1
cdr3_aa: CASSQGGGSGANVLTF

clone_size: -
j_call: TRBJ2-3
v_call: TRBV29-1
cdr3_aa: CSVEQGGTGGTDTQYF

clone_size: -
j_call: TRBJ1-1
v_call: TRBV19
cdr3_aa: CASSKERSGSLVRAFF

clone_size: -
j_call: TRBJ2-1
v_call: TRBV11-2
cdr3_aa: CASSLAPGSYNEQFF

clone_size: -
j_call: TRBJ2-7
v_call: TRBV5-1
cdr3_aa: CASRSGTGGLGEQYF

clone_size: -
j_call: TRBJ1-2
v_call: TRBV2
cdr3_aa: CASRRGTEVYGYTF

clone_size: -
j_call: TRBJ2-7
v_call: TRBV9
cdr3_aa: CASSVGPPGGYSSYEQYF

clone_size: once
j_call: TRBJ1-5
v_call: TRBV29-1
cdr3_aa: CSVGEILGPQHF

clone_size: -
j_call: TRBJ2-5
v_call: TRBV2
cdr3_aa: CASRRDSQETQYF

clone_size: -
j_call: TRBJ1-2
v_call: TRBV2
cdr3_aa: CASSEEQLGGYTF

clone_size: few
j_call: TRBJ2-7
v_call: TRBV14
cdr3_aa: CASSQGSGGSHEQYF